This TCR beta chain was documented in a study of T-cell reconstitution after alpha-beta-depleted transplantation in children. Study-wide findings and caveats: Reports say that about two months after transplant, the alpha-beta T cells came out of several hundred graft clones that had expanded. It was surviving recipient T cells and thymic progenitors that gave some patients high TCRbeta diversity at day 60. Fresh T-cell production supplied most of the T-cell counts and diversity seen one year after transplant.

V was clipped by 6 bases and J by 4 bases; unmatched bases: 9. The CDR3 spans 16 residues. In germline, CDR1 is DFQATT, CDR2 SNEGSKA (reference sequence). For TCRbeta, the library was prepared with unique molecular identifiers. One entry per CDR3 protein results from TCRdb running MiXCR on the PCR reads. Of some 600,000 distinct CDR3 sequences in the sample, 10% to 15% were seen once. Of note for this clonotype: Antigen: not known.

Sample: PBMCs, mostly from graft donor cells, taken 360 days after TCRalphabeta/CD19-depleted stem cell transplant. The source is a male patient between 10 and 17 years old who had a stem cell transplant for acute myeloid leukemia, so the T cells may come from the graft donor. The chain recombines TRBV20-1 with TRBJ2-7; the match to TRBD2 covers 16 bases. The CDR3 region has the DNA TGCAGTGCGACCGGGACTAGCGGGAGGGCCTCTTACGAGCAGTACTTC. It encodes CSATGTSGRASYEQYF.